The rows below give T cell receptor beta chains drawn from one sample of a study of T cell responses to AZD1222 COVID-19 vaccine. Here immunoSEQ multiplex PCR was the method, and the copy in TCRdb shows in-frame clones only, minus some. The table lists around 150,000 clones, 70% to 90% of them singletons, with 1.5% to 2% in the top ten. Sequencing was performed on peripheral blood, taken on day 0 of AZD1222 vaccination. These receptors were taken from an adult in good health. Each CDR3 is given with its conserved first and last residue. Each record gives: D gene, clone size, V gene, J gene, CDR3 DNA, CDR3 protein. A D gene is named only where the DNA matches it firmly. The listing skips clone size in some rows; elsewhere it reads once, few, many or a size class.

NA,NA,TRBV5-1,TRBJ1-1,TGCGCCAGCAGCTTGGACAGGGCCCTTACTGAAGCTTTCTTT,CASSLDRALTEAFF
NA,NA,TRBV4-3,TRBJ1-5,TGCGCCAGCAGCCAAGGGATACAGGGAGATCAGCCCCAGCATTTT,CASSQGIQGDQPQHF
NA,NA,TRBV7-6,TRBJ1-3,TGTGCCAGCAGCTTAAACGAGGGAACTGGAAACACCATATATTTT,CASSLNEGTGNTIYF
NA,NA,TRBV12-5,TRBJ1-1,TGTGCTAGTGGTTTGGGACAGGCCACTGAAGCTTTCTTT,CASGLGQATEAFF
TRBD2,NA,TRBV6-1,TRBJ2-7,TGTGCCAGCAGTGAATATAGCGGGGGCGGGGAGCAGTACTTC,CASSEYSGGGEQYF
NA,NA,TRBV2,TRBJ1-5,TGTGCCAGCAGTGAAGCGAGGGTATTCAGGCAGCCCCAGCATTTT,CASSEARVFRQPQHF
TRBD2,NA,TRBV9,TRBJ2-5,TGTGCCAGCAGCGTAGGCGTAGCGGGGGGCCGGGAGACCCAGTACTTC,CASSVGVAGGRETQYF
TRBD1,NA,TRBV5-4,TRBJ1-1,TGTGCCAGCAGCCGGGACAGGGGAATTGAAGCTTTCTTT,CASSRDRGIEAFF
TRBD2,NA,TRBV19,TRBJ2-3,TGTGCCAGTAGTCTCGGGGAGGGCCCAACAGATACGCAGTATTTT,CASSLGEGPTDTQYF
TRBD2,NA,TRBV25-1,TRBJ2-5,TGTGCCAGCAGGGCGGGGTCCTCGCCTAGCGGGAGAGGGGAGACCCAGTACTTC,CASRAGSSPSGRGETQYF
NA,NA,TRBV20-1,TRBJ2-5,TGCAGTGCTAGAACGGGGGAGACCCAGTACTTC,CSARTGETQYF
NA,NA,TRBV5-1,TRBJ2-5,TGCGCCAGCAGCATTGGACTCCAGTTATCTGAGACCCAGTACTTC,CASSIGLQLSETQYF
TRBD1,NA,TRBV4-2,TRBJ1-1,TGTGCCAGCAGCCATGGACAGGAGAACACTGAAGCTTTCTTT,CASSHGQENTEAFF
NA,NA,TRBV3-1/TRBV3-2,TRBJ1-1,TGTGCCAGCAGGGATGGGGGGAGGAACACTGAAGCTTTCTTT,CASRDGGRNTEAFF
NA,NA,TRBV6-5,TRBJ1-6,TGTGCCAGCAGTTCGGGACAATTGTCTTCACCCCTCCACTTT,CASSSGQLSSPLHF
NA,large,TRBV24-1,TRBJ2-2,TGTGCCACCAGTGATTCCCACAAAGGGACCACCGGGGAGCTGTTTTTT,CATSDSHKGTTGELFF
NA,NA,TRBV27,TRBJ1-1,TGTGCCAGCACCGCACGAGGGCAGGGCTTTACTGAAGCTTTCTTT,CASTARGQGFTEAFF
NA,NA,TRBV6-5,TRBJ1-2,TGTGCCAGCAGTTCTACCGAGGTCCGGAACTATGGCTACACCTTC,CASSSTEVRNYGYTF
NA,NA,TRBV27,TRBJ2-2,TGTGCCAGCAGCGAACGGGAGTACACCGGGGAGCTGTTTTTT,CASSEREYTGELFF
TRBD1,NA,TRBV6-5,TRBJ2-2,TGTGCCAGCAGAAAACAGGGGGCAGGTACCGGGGAGCTGTTTTTT,CASRKQGAGTGELFF
NA,NA,TRBV11-2,TRBJ2-5,TGTGCCAGCAGCTTAGTTCCACGCCAAGAGACCCAGTACTTC,CASSLVPRQETQYF
NA,NA,TRBV5-5,TRBJ1-1,TGTGCCAGCAGCGTGGACATCCGAGGCACTGAAGCTTTCTTT,CASSVDIRGTEAFF
TRBD1,NA,TRBV6-2/TRBV6-3,TRBJ2-7,TGTGCCAGCAGTTTTACAGGGACAGGGGAATTACGAGAGTACTTC,CASSFTGTGELREYF
TRBD1,NA,TRBV12-3/TRBV12-4,TRBJ2-7,TGTGCCAGCAGCTGGACAGGGTCCGAGCAGTACTTC,CASSWTGSEQYF
NA,NA,TRBV9,TRBJ1-5,TGTGCCAGCAGCGTAGGGCCAGGGAGCAATCAGCCCCAGCATTTT,CASSVGPGSNQPQHF
NA,NA,TRBV24-1,TRBJ1-5,TGTGCCACCAGTGAGGGGAGCAATCAGCCCCAGCATTTT,CATSEGSNQPQHF
NA,NA,TRBV27,TRBJ1-3,TGTGCCAGCAGTTTTCGCTCTGGAAACACCATATATTTT,CASSFRSGNTIYF
NA,NA,TRBV10-3,TRBJ1-6,TGTGCCATCAGTGGCAGTACAGGGCGTTTTTCACCCCTCCACTTT,CAISGSTGRFSPLHF
TRBD2,NA,TRBV4-3,TRBJ2-3,TGCGCCAGCAGCCAAGATCCCGGGAGGGCTGTTAAGGATACGCAGTATTTT,CASSQDPGRAVKDTQYF
NA,NA,TRBV7-8,TRBJ1-1,TGTGCCAGCGGGGAAACCTTGAACACTGAAGCTTTCTTT,CASGETLNTEAFF
NA,once,TRBV6-6,TRBJ1-2,TGTGCCAGCAGCCGTGGACCGAGCTATGGCTACACCTTC,CASSRGPSYGYTF
TRBD2,NA,TRBV7-3,TRBJ2-5,TGTGCCAGCGCGGGGGGCGGTGGGTTAGAGACCCAGTACTTC,CASAGGGGLETQYF
NA,NA,TRBV10-3,TRBJ1-1,TGTGCCATCAGTGGGACCGGGACAACCTTATATGAAGCTTTCTTT,CAISGTGTTLYEAFF
NA,NA,TRBV15,TRBJ1-6,TGTGCCACCAGCAGCGACAGGTCACCCCTCCACTTT,CATSSDRSPLHF
TRBD1,NA,TRBV7-3,TRBJ2-1,TGTGCCAGCGCTAAAACAGGGGGCTCCTACAATGAGCAGTTCTTC,CASAKTGGSYNEQFF
TRBD1,NA,TRBV25-1,TRBJ2-7,TGTGCCAGCAGTGAATTAGGGACAGCCGCCCCTTCGGGGAACGAGCAGTACTTC,CASSELGTAAPSGNEQYF
NA,once,TRBV7-8,TRBJ1-2,TGTGCCAGCAGCCCAGGACAGACTAACTATGGCTACACCTTC,CASSPGQTNYGYTF
NA,NA,TRBV28,TRBJ1-5,TGTGCCAGCACCCGTGGAGGGGGGGGCAATCAGCCCCAGCATTTT,CASTRGGGGNQPQHF
TRBD2,NA,TRBV5-1,TRBJ2-5,TGCGCCAGCAGCTTGGGACTAGCTCGGGAGACCCAGTACTTC,CASSLGLARETQYF
TRBD1,NA,TRBV12-3/TRBV12-4,TRBJ1-2,TGTGCCAGCTGCATGGACAGGGGAGGAGGCTACACCTTC,CASCMDRGGGYTF
NA,few,TRBV6-4,TRBJ1-1,TGTGCCAGCAGTCCAAGACTCGAACAGCTCACTGAAGCTTTCTTT,CASSPRLEQLTEAFF
NA,NA,TRBV27,TRBJ1-5,TGTGCCAGCAGCCCCTCCTATAGCAATCAGCCCCAGCATTTT,CASSPSYSNQPQHF
NA,NA,TRBV5-1,TRBJ1-1,TGCGCCAGCAGCCGTATACTGAACACTGAAGCTTTCTTT,CASSRILNTEAFF
TRBD1,NA,TRBV5-1,TRBJ2-3,TGCGCCAGCAGCTCAGAGGGGGCATCCCGCACAGATACGCAGTATTTT,CASSSEGASRTDTQYF
NA,NA,TRBV24-1,TRBJ2-3,TGTGCCACCAGTCAGAGGGGCACAGATACGCAGTATTTT,CATSQRGTDTQYF
NA,NA,TRBV30,TRBJ1-4,TGTGCCTGGAGTGTGGGCAGATGGAATGAAAAACTGTTTTTT,CAWSVGRWNEKLFF
TRBD2,NA,TRBV7-2,TRBJ2-5,TGTGCCAGCAGCCTCAGCGGGGCGGGCGGAGAGACCCAGTACTTC,CASSLSGAGGETQYF
TRBD1,NA,TRBV19,TRBJ2-7,TGTGCCAGTAGTTCCGCCGGGACAGACTACTACGAGCAGTACTTC,CASSSAGTDYYEQYF
TRBD1,NA,TRBV5-6,TRBJ1-3,TGTGCCAGCAGCTTGCTTCAGGGGGCTAAGGGAAACACCATATATTTT,CASSLLQGAKGNTIYF
TRBD1,NA,TRBV29-1,TRBJ1-4,TGCAGCGTTGAGAGGGACAGAGAGAATGAAAAACTGTTTTTT,CSVERDRENEKLFF
NA,NA,TRBV6-5,TRBJ1-1,TGTGCCAGCAGTCCAGGTGTAACAGGGAACACTGAAGCTTTCTTT,CASSPGVTGNTEAFF
NA,NA,TRBV27,TRBJ1-2,TGTGCCAGCAGACCCAGAGGGGGTGGGGATGGCTACACCTTC,CASRPRGGGDGYTF
TRBD1,NA,TRBV6-5,TRBJ1-1,TGTGCCAGCAGTTACTCGGTGTTTGGGACAGGGTTTGCTTTCTTT,CASSYSVFGTGFAFF
NA,NA,TRBV3-1/TRBV3-2,TRBJ1-2,TGTGCCAGCAGCCCCCCCGGGACTAACTATGGCTACACCTTC,CASSPPGTNYGYTF
NA,NA,TRBV6-5,TRBJ2-2,TGTGCCAGCAGTCGCCAGGGCGGGGAGCTGTTTTTT,CASSRQGGELFF